The clone carrying this T cell receptor beta chain has more than one count but fewer than ten. The data were taken from a study of identical twins. TCRdb reprocessed the 5' RACE reads with MiXCR, giving one entry per CDR3 protein. The table records 700,000 to 950,000 distinct CDR3 sequences, around an eighth of them present only once. With 4 bases clipped from V and 5 bases from J, the junction kept 12 bases outside the gene matches. CDR3 length: 16 amino acids. Germline CDR1 reads DFQATT; CDR2 reads SNEGSKA (reference sequence). The same sample was also used in a study of yellow fever vaccine responses in identical twins.

Material: PBMCs. The genes are TRBV20-1 and TRBJ2-5; TRBD2 matches at 11 bases. This clonotype was obtained from a woman aged 18-35 years in good health. CDR3 residues: CSANRERLAGLETQYF. DNA of the CDR3: TGCAGTGCTAACAGGGAGCGACTAGCGGGATTGGAGACCCAGTACTTC.